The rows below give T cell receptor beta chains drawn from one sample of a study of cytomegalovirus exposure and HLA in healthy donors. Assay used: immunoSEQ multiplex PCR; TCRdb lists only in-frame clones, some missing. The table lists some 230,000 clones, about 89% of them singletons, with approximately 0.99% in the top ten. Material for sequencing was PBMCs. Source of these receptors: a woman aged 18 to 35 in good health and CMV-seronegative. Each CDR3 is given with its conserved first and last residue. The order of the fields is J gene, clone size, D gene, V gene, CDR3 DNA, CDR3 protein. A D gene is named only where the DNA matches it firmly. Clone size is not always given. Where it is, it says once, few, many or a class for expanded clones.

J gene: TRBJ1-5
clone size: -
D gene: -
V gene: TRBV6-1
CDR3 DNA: TGTGCCAGCACTGGCCAGGTCGGAAATCAGCCCCAGCATTTT
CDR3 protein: CASTGQVGNQPQHF

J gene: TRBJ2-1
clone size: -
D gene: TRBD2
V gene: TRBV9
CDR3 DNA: TGTGCCAGCAGCGTAGTGGATAGCGGGAGCGCCCCCACACACAATGAGCAGTTCTTC
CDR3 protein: CASSVVDSGSAPTHNEQFF

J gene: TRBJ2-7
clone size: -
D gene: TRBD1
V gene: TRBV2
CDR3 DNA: TGTGCCAGCGGTTCCAGGACAGGGTTCTACGAGCAGTACTTC
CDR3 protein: CASGSRTGFYEQYF

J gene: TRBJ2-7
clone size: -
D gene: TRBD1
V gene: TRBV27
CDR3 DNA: TGTGCCAGCAGTTTACGACGGGACAGGGGCTACGAGCAGTACTTC
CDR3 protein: CASSLRRDRGYEQYF

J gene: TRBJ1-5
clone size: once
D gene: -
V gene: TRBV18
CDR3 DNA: TGTGCCAGCTCACCAGGAGGGGGGGCATATCAGCCCCAGCATTTT
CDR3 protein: CASSPGGGAYQPQHF

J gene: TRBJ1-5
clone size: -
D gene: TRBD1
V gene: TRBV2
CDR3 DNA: TGTGCCAGCAGATCCGGGACAGGTGCCTTCAATCAGCCCCAGCATTTT
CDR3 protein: CASRSGTGAFNQPQHF

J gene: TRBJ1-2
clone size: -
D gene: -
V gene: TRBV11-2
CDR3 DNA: TGTGCCAGCAGCTTACAGGGTTGGGGCTACACCTTC
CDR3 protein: CASSLQGWGYTF

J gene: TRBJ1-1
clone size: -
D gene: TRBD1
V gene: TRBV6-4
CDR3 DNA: TGTGCCAGCAGTGACTCGGGACAGGGAGGGAACACTGAAGCTTTCTTT
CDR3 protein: CASSDSGQGGNTEAFF

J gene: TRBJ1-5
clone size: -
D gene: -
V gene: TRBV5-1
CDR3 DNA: TGCGCCAGCAGCTCCGAGGGGGTAATAGGCAATCAGCCCCAGCATTTT
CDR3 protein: CASSSEGVIGNQPQHF

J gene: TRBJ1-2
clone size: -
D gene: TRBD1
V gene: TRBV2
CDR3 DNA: TGTGCCAGCCCCGGGCTCTGGGTTTACAGGGGAAGGGACTATGGCTACACCTTC
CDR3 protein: CASPGLWVYRGRDYGYTF

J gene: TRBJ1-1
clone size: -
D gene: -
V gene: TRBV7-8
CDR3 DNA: TGTGCCAGCAGCTCCGTACCCCTAGGGAGAAACACTGAAGCTTTCTTT
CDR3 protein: CASSSVPLGRNTEAFF

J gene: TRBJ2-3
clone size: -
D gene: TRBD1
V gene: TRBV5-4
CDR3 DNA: TGTGCCAGCAGCTCAGGGGGCTCCAGCACAGATACGCAGTATTTT
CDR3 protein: CASSSGGSSTDTQYF

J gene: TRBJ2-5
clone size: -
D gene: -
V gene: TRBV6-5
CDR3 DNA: TGTGCCAGCAGTTACGGGTGGGGGGAGGAGACCCAGTACTTC
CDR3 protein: CASSYGWGEETQYF

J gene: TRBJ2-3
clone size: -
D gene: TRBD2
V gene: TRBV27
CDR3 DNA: TGTGCCAGCAGACCTGCTCCCGGGGTAGCGGGAGACCCTAGCACAGATACGCAGTATTTT
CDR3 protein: CASRPAPGVAGDPSTDTQYF

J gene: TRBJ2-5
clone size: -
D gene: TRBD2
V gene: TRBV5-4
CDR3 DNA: TGTGCCAGCAGCTTGGTGTCTAGCGGAGAAGAGACCCAGTACTTC
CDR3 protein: CASSLVSSGEETQYF

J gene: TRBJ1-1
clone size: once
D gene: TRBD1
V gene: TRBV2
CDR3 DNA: TGTGCCAGCAGAAAGGACAGGGCGTCCCCTGAAGCTTTCTTT
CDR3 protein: CASRKDRASPEAFF

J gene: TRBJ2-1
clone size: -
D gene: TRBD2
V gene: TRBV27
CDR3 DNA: TGTGCCAGCAGTTTACTAGCGGGAACACCCTACAATGAGCAGTTCTTC
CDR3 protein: CASSLLAGTPYNEQFF

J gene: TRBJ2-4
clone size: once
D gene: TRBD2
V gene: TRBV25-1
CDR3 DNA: TGTGCCAGCAGTGTAGCGGGAGGGAACATTCAGTACTTC
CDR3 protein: CASSVAGGNIQYF

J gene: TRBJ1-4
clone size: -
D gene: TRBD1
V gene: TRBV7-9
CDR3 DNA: TGTGCCAGCAGCTCCAACAGGGGGGGTCTGATTGAAAAACTGTTTTTT
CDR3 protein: CASSSNRGGLIEKLFF

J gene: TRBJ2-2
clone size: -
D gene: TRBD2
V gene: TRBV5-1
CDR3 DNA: TGCGCCAGCAGTCCGCCTAGCGGTAAAAACACCGGGGAGCTGTTTTTT
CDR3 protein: CASSPPSGKNTGELFF

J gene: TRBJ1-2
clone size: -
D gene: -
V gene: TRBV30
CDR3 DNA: TGTGCCTGGAGCACAGGGCACATCTATGGCTACACCTTC
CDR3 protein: CAWSTGHIYGYTF

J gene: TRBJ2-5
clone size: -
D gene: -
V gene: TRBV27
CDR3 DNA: TGTGCCAGCAGCCCGAAACCTAGACTATCGGAGACCCAGTACTTC
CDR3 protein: CASSPKPRLSETQYF

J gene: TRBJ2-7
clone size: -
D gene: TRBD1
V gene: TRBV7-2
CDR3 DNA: TGTGCCAGCACCGTAGCAGGGACAGGGGTATACGAGCAGTACTTC
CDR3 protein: CASTVAGTGVYEQYF

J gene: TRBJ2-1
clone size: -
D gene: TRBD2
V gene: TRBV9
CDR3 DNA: TGTGCCAGCAGGTCGACTAGCGGGAGTTTCTATGAGCAGTTCTTC
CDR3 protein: CASRSTSGSFYEQFF

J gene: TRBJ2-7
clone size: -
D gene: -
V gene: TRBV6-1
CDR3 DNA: TGTGCCAGCAAGGAGTGGGAGAGGGTTTGGGAGCAGTACTTC
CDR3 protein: CASKEWERVWEQYF

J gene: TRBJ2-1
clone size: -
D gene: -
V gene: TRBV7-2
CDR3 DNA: TGTGCCAGCAGGGCGGGCGGGCGATACAATGAGCAGTTCTTC
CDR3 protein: CASRAGGRYNEQFF

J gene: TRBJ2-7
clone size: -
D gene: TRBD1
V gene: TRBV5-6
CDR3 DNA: TGTGCCAGCAGCTTCGGGACAGGGACGGACACTTTCTTTCCCTACGAGCAGTACTTC
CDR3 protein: CASSFGTGTDTFFPYEQYF

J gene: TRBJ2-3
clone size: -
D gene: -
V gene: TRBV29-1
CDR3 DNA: TGCAGCGTTGGCCGGGTGGGGGGATCCGGGGATACGCAGTATTTT
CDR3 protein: CSVGRVGGSGDTQYF

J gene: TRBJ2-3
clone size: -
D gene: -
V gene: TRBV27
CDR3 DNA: TGTGCCAGCCATAGAGGCGGGGGCACAGATACGCAGTATTTT
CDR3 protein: CASHRGGGTDTQYF

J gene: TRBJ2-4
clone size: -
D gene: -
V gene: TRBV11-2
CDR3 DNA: TGTGCCAGCAGCTTAAGGCCGGGGTTCACGGCCAAAAACATTCAGTACTTC
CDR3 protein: CASSLRPGFTAKNIQYF

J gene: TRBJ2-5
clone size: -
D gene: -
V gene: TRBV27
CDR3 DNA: TGTGCCAGCACCCCCGGGATGGGGGGTCGAGAGACCCAGTACTTC
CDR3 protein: CASTPGMGGRETQYF

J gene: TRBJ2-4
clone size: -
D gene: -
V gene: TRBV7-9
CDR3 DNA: TGTGCCAGCAGCTTTGAAGCCGAAAACATTCAGTACTTC
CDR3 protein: CASSFEAENIQYF

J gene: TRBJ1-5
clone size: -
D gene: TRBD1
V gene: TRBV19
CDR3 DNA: TGTGCCAGTAGTATGTTGGACAGGGGTCAGGTTGGGCAGCCCCAGCATTTT
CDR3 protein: CASSMLDRGQVGQPQHF

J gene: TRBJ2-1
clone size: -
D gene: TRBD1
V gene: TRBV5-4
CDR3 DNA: TGTGCCAGCAGCTTGGTGGCAGGGGGCATCTATGAGCAGTTCTTC
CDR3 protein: CASSLVAGGIYEQFF

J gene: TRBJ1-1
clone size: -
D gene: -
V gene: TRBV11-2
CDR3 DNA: TGTGCCAGCAGCTCTCTCAGGGGGAACACTGAAGCTTTCTTT
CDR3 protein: CASSSLRGNTEAFF

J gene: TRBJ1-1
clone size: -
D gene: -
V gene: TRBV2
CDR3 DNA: TGTGCCAGCACCCGGCAGGGTGGGTTAGGGACTGAAGCTTTCTTT
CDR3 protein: CASTRQGGLGTEAFF

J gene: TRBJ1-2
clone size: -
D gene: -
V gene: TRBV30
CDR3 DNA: TGTGCCTGGAGTGCGGCAGGCGTAGGAGGCTACACCTTC
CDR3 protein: CAWSAAGVGGYTF

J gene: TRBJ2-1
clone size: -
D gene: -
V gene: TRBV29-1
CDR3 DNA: TGCAGCGTTGAAATGGCACCCTCCTACAATGAGCAGTTCTTC
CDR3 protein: CSVEMAPSYNEQFF

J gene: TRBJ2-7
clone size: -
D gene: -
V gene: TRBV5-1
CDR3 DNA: TGCGCCAGCAGCCCTATTAGTGACACCACCCACGAGCAGTACTTC
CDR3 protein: CASSPISDTTHEQYF

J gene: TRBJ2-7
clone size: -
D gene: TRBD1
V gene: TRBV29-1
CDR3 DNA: TGCAGCGTTGAACAGGGGGCCTACGAGCAGTACTTC
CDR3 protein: CSVEQGAYEQYF

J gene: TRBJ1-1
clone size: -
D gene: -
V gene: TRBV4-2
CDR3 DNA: TGTGCCAGCAGCCAAGAGGGGAGGGATGAAGCTTTCTTT
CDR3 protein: CASSQEGRDEAFF

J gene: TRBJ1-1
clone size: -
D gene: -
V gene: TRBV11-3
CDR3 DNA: TGTGCCAGCAGCTTAGGGGCCAACACTGAAGCTTTCTTT
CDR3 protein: CASSLGANTEAFF

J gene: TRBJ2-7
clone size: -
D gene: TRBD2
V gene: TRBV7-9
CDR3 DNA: TGTGCCAGCAGCTTAACATCTAGCGGGAGCTCCTACGAGCAGTACTTC
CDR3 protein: CASSLTSSGSSYEQYF

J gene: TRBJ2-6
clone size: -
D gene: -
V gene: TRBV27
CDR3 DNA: TGTGCCAGCAGTTTATTCGCGAGAACCTCTGGGGCCAACGTCCTGACTTTC
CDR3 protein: CASSLFARTSGANVLTF

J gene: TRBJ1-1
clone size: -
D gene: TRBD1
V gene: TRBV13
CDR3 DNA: TGTGCCAGCAGCACTACAGGGGGGTTTCCGACTGAAGCTTTCTTT
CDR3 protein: CASSTTGGFPTEAFF

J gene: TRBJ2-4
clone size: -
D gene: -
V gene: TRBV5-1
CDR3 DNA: TGCGCCAGCAGCTTGACGGGGGAAAAAAACATTCAGTACTTC
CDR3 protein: CASSLTGEKNIQYF

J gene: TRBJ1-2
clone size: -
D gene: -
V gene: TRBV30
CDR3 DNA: TGTGCCTGGAGTCGCCAGGTGCCTAACTATGGCTACACCTTC
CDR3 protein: CAWSRQVPNYGYTF